Detailed here is one TCR beta chain. Profiling relied on immunoSEQ multiplex PCR, and the TCRdb table lists in-frame clones only, not all of them. The sample includes 100,000 to 150,000 clones, roughly 84% of them seen just once. The data belong to a study of blood T cell repertoires in COVID-19. Overall study context: In each case, the material was cDNA or gDNA derived from T cells, B-cell-depleted T cells, or PBMCs.

The CDR3 length is 14 residues. Germline loops: CDR1 SGHKS, CDR2 YYEKEE (reference sequence). V dropped 6 bases and J dropped 2 bases, with 14 bases sitting between them. The sequenced sample was peripheral blood. This receptor was taken from a man aged 55-75 years with acute or convalescent COVID-19. This chain connects TRBV5-5 to TRBJ2-5; D might be TRBD1 (7 bases). The CDR3: CASNSAGGQETQYF. CDR3 DNA: TGTGCCAGCAACAGTGCAGGGGGGCAAGAGACCCAGTACTTC.